A single sample is the source of the 11 T cell receptor beta chains below, sequenced in a study of T cell responses to AZD1222 COVID-19 vaccine. Only in-frame clones appear in the TCRdb table, and some are missing; sequencing was by immunoSEQ multiplex PCR. Of about 88,000 clones in the sample, under 95% were seen once. The sequencing used peripheral blood, collected on day 0 of AZD1222 vaccination. The receptors were gathered from an adult in good health.

The V gene is TRBV2, the J gene TRBJ2-2, with D possibly matching TRBD2 (5 bases). The CDR3 consists of 15 residues. The V gene lost 4 bases and the J gene lost 4 bases, with 13 bases spanning the gap. The germline V gene has CDR1 SNHLY and CDR2 FYNNEI. The CDR3 sequence: CASSVEGSVTGELFF. CDR3 coding DNA: TGTGCCAGCAGTGTTGAGGGATCGGTCACCGGGGAGCTGTTTTTT.

V is TRBV9 and J is TRBJ1-2, with D perhaps TRBD1 (6 bases). CDR1 is SGDLS, CDR2 YYNGEE, per germline. V lost 0 bases to trimming and J lost 4 bases, with 13 bases between them. The CDR3 runs 15 residues. DNA for the CDR3: TGTGCCAGCAGCGTAGGGGGGGCTCGGGTCTATGGCTACACCTTC. Amino acids: CASSVGGARVYGYTF.

V and J are TRBV12-5 and TRBJ2-1; the match to TRBD2 covers 11 bases. CDR3 length: 15 residues. Losses at the gene ends were 5 bases for V and 8 bases for J; bases not matched to a gene: 8. Per the germline V gene, CDR1 is LGHNT and CDR2 is FRNRAP. The CDR3 reads CASGGTSGRVYEQFF. The DNA of the CDR3 is TGTGCTAGTGGTGGTACTAGCGGGAGAGTCTATGAGCAGTTCTTC.

A single count supports this clone. The J gene is TRBJ2-2, the V gene TRBV7-9; D is perhaps TRBD1 (6 bases). The germline V and J ends were trimmed by 4 bases and 1 base, with 13 bases remaining between them. This CDR3 is built from 16 residues. CDR1 SEHNR and CDR2 FQNEAQ come from the germline V gene (reference sequence). The CDR3 loop reads CASSSHGQKNTGELFF. The DNA of the CDR3 is TGTGCCAGCAGCTCGCACGGACAGAAGAACACCGGGGAGCTGTTTTTT.

This clone was detected only once. The rearrangement uses TRBV7-2 and TRBJ2-7, with no clear D. The CDR3 covers 14 residues. Germline loops: CDR1 SGHTA, CDR2 FQGNSA. V was trimmed by 2 bases and J by 0 bases, leaving 8 bases between them. For the CDR3, the DNA is TGTGCCAGCAGCTTATTGCGTCTCTCCTACGAGCAGTACTTC. Translation gives CASSLLRLSYEQYF.

This clone was counted only a few times. The CDR3 protein is CASSKVGEALYNEQFF. In DNA, the CDR3 is TGTGCCAGCAGCAAAGTAGGTGAGGCCTTGTACAATGAGCAGTTCTTC. The chain employs TRBV21-1 and TRBJ2-1; the listed D gene, TRBD2, was not tested against the DNA. TRBV21-1 is noted as a pseudogene. There are 16 residues in the CDR3.

This rearrangement joins TRBV4-2 to TRBJ2-7; 10 nucleotides line up with TRBD2. This CDR3 is built from 19 residues. The germline V gene has CDR1 LGHNA and CDR2 YNFKEQ. Losses at the gene ends were 3 bases for V and 5 bases for J; bases not matched to a gene: 19. In DNA form, the CDR3 reads TGTGCCAGCAGCCATGATCCTCTTCGCAGCGGGAGGGCCTTAGACGAGCAGTACTTC. It translates to CASSHDPLRSGRALDEQYF.

The CDR3 here is CASSASGQGRNEQFF. As DNA, the CDR3 is TGTGCCAGCAGCGCCTCGGGACAGGGCAGGAATGAGCAGTTCTTC. This chain joins TRBV9 and TRBJ2-1; 9 bases match TRBD1. The CDR3 totals 15 residues. Germline lookup yields CDR1 SGDLS and CDR2 YYNGEE. After removal of 3 bases from V and 7 bases from J, the junction contained 8 bases not matched to a gene.

V is TRBV24-1 and J is TRBJ2-3; 8 nucleotides agree with TRBD2. Germline assignment: CDR1 KGHDR and CDR2 SFDVKD. CDR3 length: 16 amino acids. The junction had 11 bases not matched to a gene; V was cut back by 3 bases and J by 7 bases. The DNA of the CDR3 is TGTGCCACCAGTGATCAGGGCAGTCGGGGGGGAAATACGCAGTATTTT. Translated: CATSDQGSRGGNTQYF.

The rearrangement links TRBV28 to TRBJ1-5; maybe TRBD1 (5 bases). The V gene's germline CDR1 is MDHEN and CDR2 SYDVKM. V lost 5 bases, J lost 4 bases, and 12 bases lay in between. CDR3 length: 14 amino acids. The CDR3 coding sequence is TGTGCCAGCAGTCTAGGGACGGGGAATCAGCCCCAGCATTTT. This sequence encodes CASSLGTGNQPQHF. Complete variable domain (other parts from reference TRBV28 and TRBJ1-5): DVKVTQSSRYLVKRTGEKVFLECVQDMDHENMFWYRQDPGLGLRLIYFSYDVKMKEKGDIPEGYSVSREKKERFSLILESASTNQTSMYLCASSLGTGNQPQHFGDGTRLSIL.

V is TRBV6-5 and J is TRBJ2-7; 9 bases line up with TRBD1. The germline gives CDR1 MNHEY, CDR2 SVGAGI. Trimming removed 6 bases from V and 4 bases from J; junction bases left unmatched: 4. The CDR3 sequence is 13 residues long. DNA of the CDR3: TGTGCCAGCAGGAGACAGGGGGGTTACGAGCAGTACTTC. It codes for CASRRQGGYEQYF.